This TCR beta chain originates from a study of Ad26.COV2.S vaccination and SARS-CoV-2 variants. Study-level information: A COV1001 Ad26.COV2.S trial-arm participant provided the sample. Intramuscular Ad26.COV2.S at 5x10^10 or 1x10^11 viral particles. Study-level findings and limits: Spike-specific CD8+ and CD4+ T cell responses reportedly showed substantial breadth after vaccination. Measurement of non-spike TCR breadth gave similar results in vaccine and placebo recipients.

Treatment described: around 19 received Ad26.COV2.S at low or high dose, single or two shots; 5 received placebo; per-sample allocation not given. The investigators took samples on day 63 after the first vaccine or placebo injection. Here immunoSEQ multiplex PCR was the method, and the copy in TCRdb shows in-frame clones only, minus some. The sample shows 440,000 or so clones, roughly 90% of them seen only once. A remark on this clone: The antigen remains undetermined. One end of the junction varies from germline; a read error may be responsible.

The CDR3 loop spans 15 amino acids. CDR1 SSHAT and CDR2 FNYEAQ come from the germline V gene (reference sequence). This chain connects TRBV7-7 to TRBJ2-2; tentatively, D is TRBD1 (6 bases). The sequence derives from a person aged 18-60 years who received the Ad26.COV2.S COVID-19 vaccine or a placebo. The sample here was peripheral blood, taken in a trial of Ad26.COV2.S vaccine versus placebo. The CDR3 nucleotides are TGTGCTAGCAGCTTAGAGGGACATAACACCGGGGAGCTGTTTTTT. Protein sequence: CASSLEGHNTGELFF. The full variable domain, completed using reference TRBV7-7 and TRBJ2-2, is GAGVSQSPRYKVTKRGQDVTLRCDPISSHATLYWYQQALGQGPEFLTYFNYEAQPDKSGLPSDRFSAERPEGSISTLTIQRTEQRDSAMYRCASSLEGHNTGELFFGEGSRLTVL.